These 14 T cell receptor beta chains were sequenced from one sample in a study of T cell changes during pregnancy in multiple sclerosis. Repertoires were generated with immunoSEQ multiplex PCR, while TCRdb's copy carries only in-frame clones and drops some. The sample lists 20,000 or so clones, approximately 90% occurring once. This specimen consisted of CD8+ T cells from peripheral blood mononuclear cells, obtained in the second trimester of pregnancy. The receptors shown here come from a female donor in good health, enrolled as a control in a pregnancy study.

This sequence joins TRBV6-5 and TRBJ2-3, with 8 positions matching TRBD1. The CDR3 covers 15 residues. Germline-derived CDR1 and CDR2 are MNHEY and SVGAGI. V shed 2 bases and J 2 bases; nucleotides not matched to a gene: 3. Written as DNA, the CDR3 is TGTGCCAGCAGTTACCAGGGGGCTACCACAGATACGCAGTATTTT. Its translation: CASSYQGATTDTQYF.

CDR3 nucleotides: TGTGCCAGCAGTGTGGGACAGCCGGATAACTATGGCTACACCTTC. It codes for CASSVGQPDNYGYTF. J is TRBJ1-2 and V is TRBV27, with 7 bases fitting TRBD1. The CDR3 contains 15 residues. Germline CDR1 reads MNHEY; CDR2 reads SMNVEV (reference sequence). V shed 5 bases and J 1 base; nucleotides not matched to a gene: 7.

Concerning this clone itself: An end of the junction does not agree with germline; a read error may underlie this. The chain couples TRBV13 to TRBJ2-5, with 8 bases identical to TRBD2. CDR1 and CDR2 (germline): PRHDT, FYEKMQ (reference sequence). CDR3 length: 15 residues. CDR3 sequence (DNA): TGTGCCAGCAACTTAGGGCTAGCGGGTCGGGAGACCCAGTACTTC. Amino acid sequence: CASNLGLAGRETQYF. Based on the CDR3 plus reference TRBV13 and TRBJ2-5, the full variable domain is AAGVIQSPRHLIKEKRETATLKCYPIPRHDTVYWYQQGPGQDPQFLISFYEKMQSDKGSIPDRFSAQQFSDYHSELNMSSLELGDSALYFCASNLGLAGRETQYFGPGTRLLVL.

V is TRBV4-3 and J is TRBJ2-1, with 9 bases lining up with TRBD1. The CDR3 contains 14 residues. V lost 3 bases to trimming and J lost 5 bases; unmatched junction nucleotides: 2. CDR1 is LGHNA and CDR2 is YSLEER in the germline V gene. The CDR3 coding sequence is TGCGCCAGCAGCCAGGGACAGGGAGACAATGAGCAGTTCTTC. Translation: CASSQGQGDNEQFF.

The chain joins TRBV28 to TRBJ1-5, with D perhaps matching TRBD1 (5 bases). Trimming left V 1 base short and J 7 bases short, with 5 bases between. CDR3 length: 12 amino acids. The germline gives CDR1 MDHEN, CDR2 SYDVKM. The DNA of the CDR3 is TGTGCCAGCAGTTTATCAGGGCAGCCCCAGCATTTT. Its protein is CASSLSGQPQHF.

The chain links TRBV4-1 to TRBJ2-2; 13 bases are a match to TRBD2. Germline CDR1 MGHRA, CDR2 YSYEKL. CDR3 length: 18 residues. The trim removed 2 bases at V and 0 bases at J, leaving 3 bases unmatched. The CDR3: CASSQRTSGSPNTGELFF. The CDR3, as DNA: TGCGCCAGCAGCCAACGGACTAGCGGGAGTCCGAACACCGGGGAGCTGTTTTTT.

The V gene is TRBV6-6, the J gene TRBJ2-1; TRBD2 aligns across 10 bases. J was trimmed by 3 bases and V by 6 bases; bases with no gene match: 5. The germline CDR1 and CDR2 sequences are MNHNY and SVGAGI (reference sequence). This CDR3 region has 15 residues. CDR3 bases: TGTGCCAGCAGCTTAGCGGGAGGACTCTACAATGAGCAGTTCTTC. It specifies CASSLAGGLYNEQFF.

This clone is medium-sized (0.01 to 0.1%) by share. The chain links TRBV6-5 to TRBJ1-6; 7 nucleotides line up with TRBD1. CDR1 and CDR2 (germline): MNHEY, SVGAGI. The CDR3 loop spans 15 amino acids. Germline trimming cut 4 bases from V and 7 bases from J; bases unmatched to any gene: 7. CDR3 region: CASSLSTGDNSPLHF. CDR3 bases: TGTGCCAGCAGTTTGTCTACAGGGGACAATTCACCCCTCCACTTT.

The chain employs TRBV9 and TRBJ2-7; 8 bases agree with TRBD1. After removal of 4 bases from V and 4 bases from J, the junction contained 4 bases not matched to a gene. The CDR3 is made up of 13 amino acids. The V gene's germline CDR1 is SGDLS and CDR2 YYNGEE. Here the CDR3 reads CASSPGGEYEQYF. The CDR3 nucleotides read TGTGCCAGCAGCCCAGGGGGCGAGTACGAGCAGTACTTC.

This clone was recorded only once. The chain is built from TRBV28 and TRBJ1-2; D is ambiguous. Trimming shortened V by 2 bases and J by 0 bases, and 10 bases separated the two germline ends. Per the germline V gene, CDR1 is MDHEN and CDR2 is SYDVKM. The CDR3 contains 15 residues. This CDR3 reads CASSLPFSANYGYTF. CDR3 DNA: TGTGCCAGCAGTTTACCGTTCTCGGCTAACTATGGCTACACCTTC.

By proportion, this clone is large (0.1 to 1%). The CDR3 loop is CASSQWRNQETQYF. For the CDR3, the DNA is TGTGCCAGCAGCCAATGGCGGAACCAAGAGACCCAGTACTTC. The V call is TRBV4-2, the J call TRBJ2-5; D not resolved. The germline CDR1 and CDR2 sequences are LGHNA and YNFKEQ. The CDR3 runs to 14 residues. The ends were cut back, 2 bases at V and 0 bases at J, with 7 bases in the middle.

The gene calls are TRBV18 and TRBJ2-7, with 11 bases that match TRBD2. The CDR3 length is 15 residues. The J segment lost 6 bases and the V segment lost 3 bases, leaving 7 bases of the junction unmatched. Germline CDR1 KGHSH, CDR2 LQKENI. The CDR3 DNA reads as TGTGCCAGCTCACCGGAACTAGCGGGAGAGGGCGAGCAGTACTTC. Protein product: CASSPELAGEGEQYF. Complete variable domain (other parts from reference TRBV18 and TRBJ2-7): NAGVMQNPRHLVRRRGQEARLRCSPMKGHSHVYWYRQLPEEGLKFMVYLQKENIIDESGMPKERFSAEFPKEGPSILRIQQVVRGDSAAYFCASSPELAGEGEQYFGPGTRLTVT.

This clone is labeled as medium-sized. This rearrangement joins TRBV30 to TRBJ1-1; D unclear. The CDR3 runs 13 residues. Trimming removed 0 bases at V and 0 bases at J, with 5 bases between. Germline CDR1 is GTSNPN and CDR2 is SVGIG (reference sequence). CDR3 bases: TGTGCCTGGAGTGTAACGGTGAACACTGAAGCTTTCTTT. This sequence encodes CAWSVTVNTEAFF.

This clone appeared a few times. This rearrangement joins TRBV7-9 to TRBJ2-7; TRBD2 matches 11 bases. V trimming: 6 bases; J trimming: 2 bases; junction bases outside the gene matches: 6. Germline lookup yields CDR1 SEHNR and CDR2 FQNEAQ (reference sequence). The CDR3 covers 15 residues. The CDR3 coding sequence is TGTGCCAGCAGTTATAGCGGGAGGGCCCCCTACGAGCAGTACTTC. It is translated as CASSYSGRAPYEQYF.